The 24 T cell receptor beta chains given below trace back to one sample, sequenced in a study of shared clonotypes between healthy human individuals. TCRdb's table, derived via immunoSEQ multiplex PCR, lists solely in-frame clones and lacks some. In the table there are nearly 1 million clones, 70% to 85% of which are singletons. Sequenced sample: memory CD4+ T cells sorted from blood. Described subset: CD45RA-negative fraction. Receptor source: a man younger than 30 in good health.

V usage is TRBV5-1 and J usage is TRBJ1-1; D might be TRBD1 (5 bases). The V gene's germline CDR1 is SGHRS and CDR2 YFSETQ. The CDR3 runs to 15 residues. V was shortened by 4 bases and J by 1 base, with 14 bases between the two germline ends. CDR3 DNA sequence: TGCGCCAGCAGCAGGGCACAGGATCCGAACACTGAAGCTTTCTTT. Its protein is CASSRAQDPNTEAFF.

This chain uses TRBV5-4 with TRBJ2-3; TRBD2 matches 8 bases. Germline lookup yields CDR1 SGHNT and CDR2 YYREEE (reference sequence). J gave up 4 bases and V 2 bases, and 6 bases lay outside the gene matches. The length of the CDR3 is 15 residues. The CDR3 protein is CASSLAGVVSDTQYF. CDR3 nucleotide sequence: TGTGCCAGCAGCTTAGCGGGAGTCGTATCAGATACGCAGTATTTT.

The chain employs TRBV2 and TRBJ2-6, with D tentatively TRBD1 (5 bases). Between the trimmed V and J ends, which lost 8 bases and 3 bases, there was a span of 8 bases. This CDR3 comprises 13 residues. The germline CDR1 and CDR2 sequences are SNHLY and FYNNEI. CDR3 region: CASYRGGANVLTF. The CDR3 DNA follows: TGTGCCAGCTATAGGGGTGGGGCCAACGTCCTGACTTTC.

A note on this clone: The sample carries other DNA sequences with the same CDR3. The chain combines TRBV7-2 with TRBJ1-2; no definite D call. From germline, CDR1 is SGHTA and CDR2 FQGNSA. The V and J ends lost 2 bases and 0 bases respectively, with 4 bases between them. The CDR3 consists of 13 residues. The CDR3 DNA reads as TGTGCCAGCAGCTTACAAGCTAACTATGGCTACACCTTC. Translated: CASSLQANYGYTF.

The chain uses TRBV7-6 and TRBJ1-3, with 8 bases lining up with TRBD1. The V gene end was trimmed by 3 bases and the J gene end by 6 bases; junction bases not matched to a gene: 7. The length of the CDR3 is 15 residues. Germline V gene lookup returns CDR1 SGHVS and CDR2 FNYEAQ. In DNA, the CDR3 is TGTGCCAGCAGCTTCGGACAGGGCCTGGAAAACACCATATATTTT. The encoded protein is CASSFGQGLENTIYF.

This clone was seen a few times. The sample carries other DNA sequences with the same CDR3. This chain uses TRBV7-9 with TRBJ1-6, with D possibly being TRBD1 (6 bases). Trimming removed 2 bases from V and 7 bases from J, with 9 bases in between. CDR3 length: 14 residues. Germline V gene data show CDR1 as SEHNR and CDR2 as FQNEAQ (reference sequence). CDR3 region: CASSLTGTNSPLHF. The CDR3 DNA reads TGTGCCAGCAGCTTAACAGGGACAAATTCACCCCTCCACTTT.

This clone was observed a handful of times. The chain joins TRBV4-1 to TRBJ1-3, with D unresolved. Germline CDR1 MGHRA, CDR2 YSYEKL. The ends were cut back, 3 bases at V and 4 bases at J, with 4 bases in the middle. This CDR3 is 12 amino acids long. CDR3 residues: CASSHLGNTIYF. In DNA form, the CDR3 reads TGCGCCAGCAGCCACTTAGGAAACACCATATATTTT.

J is TRBJ2-7 and V is TRBV11-3, with D perhaps matching TRBD1 (6 bases). Germline V lookup: CDR1 SGHNT, CDR2 YENEEA. The CDR3 covers 16 residues. Trimming pared 4 bases from V and 0 bases from J, leaving 16 bases between. The CDR3 bases are TGTGCCAGCAGCTACAGCCGGGACATTAGCTCCTACGAGCAGTACTTC. Its translation is CASSYSRDISSYEQYF.

A remark on this clone: This likely traces to a read error, being one base from a far larger clone. The same CDR3 also results from other DNA sequences found in this sample. The chain is built from TRBV25-1 and TRBJ2-5, with a possible D match to TRBD2 (7 bases). Germline CDR1 is MGHDK and CDR2 is SYGVNS. V dropped 6 bases and J dropped 5 bases, with 16 bases sitting between them. CDR3 length equals 14 residues. DNA of the CDR3: TGTGCCAGCAGCGAAGGGGGGGCTGGGGAGACCCAGTACTTC. This gives the protein CASSEGGAGETQYF.

The gene calls are TRBV6-5 and TRBJ2-1; D may be TRBD2 (5 bases). Trimming cost V 5 bases and J 8 bases, with 16 bases left between them. Germline CDR1 reads MNHEY; CDR2 reads SVGAGI. The CDR3 has 14 amino acids. The CDR3 DNA reads TGTGCCAGCAGTCGAGGGATGCCCCTCCATGAGCAGTTCTTC. This gives the protein CASSRGMPLHEQFF.

The chain joins TRBV6-1 to TRBJ1-2, with D unclear. Between the trimmed V and J ends, which lost 0 bases and 5 bases, there was a span of 16 bases. The CDR3 extends over 16 amino acids. Germline V CDR1 and CDR2: MNHNS, SASEGT. The CDR3 spells CASSEARMTFFYGYTF. The CDR3 nucleotides are TGTGCCAGCAGTGAAGCGCGCATGACCTTTTTTTATGGCTACACCTTC.

The chain employs TRBV5-6 and TRBJ2-4, with a possible D match to TRBD2 (5 bases). Trimming left V 0 bases short and J 2 bases short, with 15 bases between. The V gene's germline CDR1 is SGHDT and CDR2 YYEEEE. This CDR3 comprises 17 residues. This CDR3 is CASSLGLGEGSKNIQYF. DNA of the CDR3: TGTGCCAGCAGCTTGGGGTTGGGCGAGGGTTCCAAAAACATTCAGTACTTC.

This chain links TRBV2 with TRBJ2-2; D may correspond to TRBD1 or TRBD2 (5 bases each). Per germline, CDR1 SNHLY and CDR2 FYNNEI. The CDR3 length is 14 residues. V was pared by 4 bases and J by 2 bases, with 8 bases between. The CDR3 reads CASSAGANTGELFF. CDR3 nucleotide sequence: TGTGCCAGCAGTGCCGGGGCCAACACCGGGGAGCTGTTTTTT.

The chain has TRBV6-6 and TRBJ2-3; TRBD2 is a possible D gene (6 bases). The ends were cut back, 2 bases at V and 3 bases at J, with 9 bases in the middle. The CDR3 extends over 14 amino acids. CDR1 is MNHNY, CDR2 SVGAGI, per germline (reference sequence). CDR3 amino acids: CASSYVGGTDTQYF. The CDR3 DNA sequence: TGTGCCAGCAGTTACGTCGGGGGAACAGATACGCAGTATTTT.

This clone was seen at least ten times. This chain uses TRBV18 with TRBJ2-1; D gene unclear. CDR1 is KGHSH, CDR2 LQKENI, per germline. CDR3 length: 14 residues. Trimming cost V 8 bases and J 0 bases, with 11 bases left between them. Here the CDR3 DNA reads TGTGCCAGCGCGACCCTGAGCTCCTACAATGAGCAGTTCTTC. Translation gives CASATLSSYNEQFF.

The V and J genes are TRBV9 and TRBJ1-2; possibly TRBD1 for D (5 bases). This CDR3 has 14 residues. Germline values: CDR1 SGDLS, CDR2 YYNGEE. V lost 3 bases, J lost 8 bases, and 17 bases lay in between. The CDR3 DNA sequence: TGTGCCAGCAGCGGAATGGACAAATCGGGGGGCTACACCTTC. This sequence encodes CASSGMDKSGGYTF.

The rearrangement joins TRBV4-1 to TRBJ1-1; TRBD1 matches 9 bases. The CDR3 runs 14 residues. Germline V CDR1 and CDR2: MGHRA, YSYEKL. V was clipped by 3 bases and J by 7 bases; unmatched bases: 6. This chain's CDR3 is CASSQITGGGEAFF. The DNA of the CDR3 is TGCGCCAGCAGCCAGATCACAGGGGGCGGTGAAGCTTTCTTT.

V is TRBV27 and J is TRBJ2-2; D possibly uses TRBD1 or TRBD2 (5 bases each). V gave up 6 bases and J gave up 1 base, with 12 bases separating them. The CDR3 contains 15 residues. Germline assignment: CDR1 MNHEY and CDR2 SMNVEV (reference sequence). This chain's CDR3 is CASSQGTENTGELFF. Here the CDR3 DNA reads TGTGCCAGCAGCCAAGGGACGGAGAACACCGGGGAGCTGTTTTTT.

The genes are TRBV5-1 and TRBJ2-5, with D possibly being TRBD2 (5 bases). Trimming took off 4 bases at V and 3 bases at J, with 16 bases between the two ends. CDR3 size: 15 residues. Looked up from germline, CDR1 is SGHRS and CDR2 is YFSETQ. CDR3 sequence reads: CASSLVSGLKETQYF. DNA of the CDR3: TGCGCCAGCAGCCTGGTTTCGGGGTTGAAAGAGACCCAGTACTTC.

The chain carries TRBV30 and TRBJ1-1; D not certain. This CDR3 is built from 14 residues. Trimming shortened V by 0 bases and J by 1 base, and 9 bases separated the two germline ends. Germline V gene lookup returns CDR1 GTSNPN and CDR2 SVGIG (reference sequence). CDR3 sequence (DNA): TGTGCCTGGAGTGTACAATTGGGGAACACTGAAGCTTTCTTT. Protein sequence: CAWSVQLGNTEAFF.

CDR3 bases: TGTGCCAGCACCAAGGGCCGGAGCAATCAGCCCCAGCATTTT. Translated, it gives CASTKGRSNQPQHF. The chain has TRBV6-6 and TRBJ1-5; no firm D call. CDR1 is MNHNY, CDR2 SVGAGI, per germline (reference sequence). Trimming removed 7 bases from V and 1 base from J, with 11 bases in between. CDR3 length equals 14 residues.

Here the CDR3 DNA reads TGCAGCGTCGGCGACAGGGGGCTACGGGAGCAGTTCTTC. Residues: CSVGDRGLREQFF. The chain carries TRBV29-1 and TRBJ2-1, with 10 nucleotides matching TRBD1. Germline V gives CDR1 SQVTM, CDR2 ANQGSEA. With 6 bases clipped from V and 10 bases from J, the junction kept 9 bases outside the gene matches. The CDR3 runs to 13 residues.

V usage is TRBV2 and J usage is TRBJ1-4; D gene unclear. V was pared by 4 bases and J by 7 bases, with 10 bases between. The germline gives CDR1 SNHLY, CDR2 FYNNEI. The CDR3 is made up of 13 amino acids. Here the CDR3 DNA reads TGTGCCAGCAGTGGGGGTGTCTTTGAAAAACTGTTTTTT. Protein sequence: CASSGGVFEKLFF.

V usage is TRBV30 and J usage is TRBJ1-2; 9 bases are a match to TRBD1. Per the germline V gene, CDR1 is GTSNPN and CDR2 is SVGIG (reference sequence). The CDR3 length is 15 residues. V lost 2 bases and J lost 4; bases outside the gene matches: 8. CDR3 in amino acids: CAWSPITGGAYGYTF. In DNA form, the CDR3 reads TGTGCCTGGAGTCCAATTACAGGGGGCGCCTATGGCTACACCTTC.